The 29 T cell receptor beta chains presented below share a single source sample, sequenced in a study of cytomegalovirus exposure and HLA in healthy donors. PCR used 60 Vbeta primers and 13 Jbeta primers. Using immunoSEQ multiplex PCR, the repertoire was profiled, and TCRdb retains in-frame clones only, with some absent. The sample shows around 180,000 clones, 70% to 85% of them seen only once. Sequencing used PBMCs. The receptors come from a man aged 18 to 30 in good health and CMV-seronegative.

The rearrangement joins TRBV14 to TRBJ2-7; TRBD2 agrees at 11 bases. The germline V gene encodes CDR1 SGHDN and CDR2 FVKESK. The V gene end was trimmed by 3 bases and the J gene end by 6 bases; junction bases not matched to a gene: 4. This CDR3 has 14 residues. The CDR3 coding sequence is TGTGCCAGCAGCCACCTAGGGACTAGCGGCGAGCAGTACTTC. Translation: CASSHLGTSGEQYF. Together with reference TRBV14 and TRBJ2-7, the CDR3 gives the full variable domain: EAGVTQFPSHSVIEKGQTVTLRCDPISGHDNLYWYRRVMGKEIKFLLHFVKESKQDESGMPNNRFLAERTGGTYSTLKVQPAELEDSGVYFCASSHLGTSGEQYFGPGTRLTVT.

The chain recombines TRBV2 with TRBJ1-4; TRBD1 matches at 9 bases. The V and J ends lost 5 bases and 2 bases, in that order; junction bases with no gene match: 9. The CDR3 runs 17 residues. Germline V gives CDR1 SNHLY, CDR2 FYNNEI. For the CDR3, the DNA is TGTGCCAGCAGTAGGGGAACAGGGGGCGCGACTAATGAAAAACTGTTTTTT. Translating gives CASSRGTGGATNEKLFF.

The rearrangement uses TRBV5-4 and TRBJ2-1, with a tentative D call TRBD2 (7 bases). The CDR3 extends over 17 amino acids. Per the germline V gene, CDR1 is SGHNT and CDR2 is YYREEE (reference sequence). Trimming cost V 4 bases and J 3 bases, with 20 bases left between them. The CDR3 coding sequence is TGTGCCAGCAGCGGGGGGGCTGGTCGGAGCCTCTACAATGAGCAGTTCTTC. Translation: CASSGGAGRSLYNEQFF. Using reference TRBV5-4 and TRBJ2-1 for the parts outside the CDR3, the full variable domain is ETGVTQSPTHLIKTRGQQVTLRCSSQSGHNTVSWYQQALGQGPQFIFQYYREEENGRGNFPPRFSGLQFPNYSSELNVNALELDDSALYLCASSGGAGRSLYNEQFFGPGTRLTVL.

The chain employs TRBV11-3 and TRBJ2-7, with 10 bases fitting TRBD2. Per germline, CDR1 SGHNT and CDR2 YENEEA. The CDR3 is 13 amino acids. CDR3: CASSGSNRYEQYF. In nucleotides, the CDR3 is TGTGCTTCTAGCGGGAGTAATCGATACGAGCAGTACTTC.

The table lists this clone with a few counts. The chain joins TRBV6-4 to TRBJ2-3; TRBD2 is a possible D gene (5 bases). This CDR3 has 14 amino acids. Germline V gene data show CDR1 as MRHNA and CDR2 as SNTAGT. Trimming shortened V by 4 bases and J by 4 bases, and 12 bases separated the two germline ends. The CDR3 DNA reads as TGTGCCAGCAGTGTGTTGTTCGGGGCAGATACGCAGTATTTT. It encodes CASSVLFGADTQYF.

The chain combines TRBV4-1 with TRBJ1-4; D may be TRBD1 (5 bases). V dropped 3 bases and J dropped 5 bases, with 19 bases sitting between them. The germline CDR1 and CDR2 sequences are MGHRA and YSYEKL. The CDR3 length is 17 residues. Here the CDR3 reads CASSHPRQGGSNEKLFF. The CDR3 coding sequence is TGCGCCAGCAGCCACCCTCGCCAGGGAGGTTCCAATGAAAAACTGTTTTTT.

The rearrangement uses TRBV25-1 and TRBJ2-2; 9 nucleotides line up with TRBD2. Germline V gene sequence: CDR1 MGHDK, CDR2 SYGVNS. The V gene end was trimmed by 0 bases and the J gene end by 6 bases; junction bases not matched to a gene: 11. This CDR3 comprises 18 residues. CDR3 region: CASSEYRGAGGLAGELFF. The CDR3 DNA reads as TGTGCCAGCAGTGAATATCGTGGGGCGGGGGGGCTTGCCGGGGAGCTGTTTTTT.

CDR3 in DNA: TGTGCCAGCAGTGTTTCCCTTGGGCATGAGCAGTTCTTC. This encodes CASSVSLGHEQFF. The chain carries TRBV2 and TRBJ2-1; D remains unclear. The CDR3 spans 13 residues. V was clipped by 4 bases and J by 8 bases, with 12 bases between them. The germline V gene encodes CDR1 SNHLY and CDR2 FYNNEI.

The gene calls are TRBV29-1 and TRBJ2-1; D is unresolved. The germline CDR1 and CDR2 sequences are SQVTM and ANQGSEA. The CDR3 extends over 13 amino acids. Between the trimmed V and J ends, which lost 4 bases and 6 bases, there was a span of 13 bases. CDR3 coding DNA: TGCAGCGTTGCGGTGTCCTCGTTCAATGAGCAGTTCTTC. Translated: CSVAVSSFNEQFF.

This clone turned up a few times. The genes are TRBV19 and TRBJ1-5; the D gene is possibly TRBD1 (6 bases). The germline V gene has CDR1 LNHDA and CDR2 SQIVND (reference sequence). V gave up 11 bases and J gave up 6 bases, with 20 bases separating them. The CDR3 is 14 residues long. CDR3 DNA sequence: TGTGCCGGGGGAAAACAGGGAGGGGGTCAGCCCCAGCATTTT. This codes for CAGGKQGGGQPQHF.

V is TRBV5-4 and J is TRBJ2-1, with D unclear. V was shortened by 4 bases and J by 4 bases, with 12 bases between the two germline ends. The CDR3 totals 14 residues. CDR1 SGHNT and CDR2 YYREEE come from the germline V gene (reference sequence). CDR3 protein: CASSPTPTYNEQFF. CDR3 DNA: TGTGCCAGCAGCCCTACCCCCACGTACAATGAGCAGTTCTTC.

The V gene is TRBV15, the J gene TRBJ1-5; 7 nucleotides match TRBD1. Germline values: CDR1 LNHNV, CDR2 YYDKDF (reference sequence). The CDR3 consists of 14 residues. The ends lost 6 bases at V and 7 bases at J; junction bases unmatched: 9. The CDR3 is CATRQGLVGQPQHF. CDR3 nucleotides: TGTGCCACCAGACAGGGGCTGGTTGGGCAGCCCCAGCATTTT. The variable domain in full, completed from reference TRBV15 and TRBJ1-5, reads DAMVIQNPRYQVTQFGKPVTLSCSQTLNHNVMYWYQQKSSQAPKLLFHYYDKDFNNEADTPDNFQSRRPNTSFCFLDIRSPGLGDTAMYLCATRQGLVGQPQHFGDGTRLSIL.

This chain joins TRBV19 and TRBJ2-7, with 7 bases that match TRBD1. V was clipped by 4 bases and J by 0 bases; unmatched bases: 6. The CDR3 has 15 amino acids. CDR1 LNHDA and CDR2 SQIVND come from the germline V gene (reference sequence). This CDR3 reads CASSTRTGSSYEQYF. The CDR3 nucleotides are TGTGCCAGTAGTACCCGGACAGGAAGCTCCTACGAGCAGTACTTC. Together with reference TRBV19 and TRBJ2-7, the CDR3 gives the full variable domain: DGGITQSPKYLFRKEGQNVTLSCEQNLNHDAMYWYRQDPGQGLRLIYYSQIVNDFQKGDIAEGYSVSREKKESFPLTVTSAQKNPTAFYLCASSTRTGSSYEQYFGPGTRLTVT.

To note about this clone: The junction and the germline gene differ at one end; a read error may be behind it. This chain links TRBV7-9 with TRBJ1-5; 9 bases map to TRBD1. The CDR3 length is 14 residues. From germline, CDR1 is SEHNR and CDR2 FQNEAQ (reference sequence). This chain's CDR3 is CSSSRGQGLQPQHF. The CDR3 DNA reads TGTTCCAGCAGCCGGGGACAGGGACTTCAGCCCCAGCATTTT.

This chain connects TRBV5-3 to TRBJ1-5; TRBD1 matches at 9 bases. TRBV5-3 is classed as an ORF, of uncertain function. V lost 4 bases and J lost 0; bases outside the gene matches: 8. The CDR3 is made up of 17 amino acids. DNA of the CDR3: TGTGCCAGAAGCATGGGACAGGGAACTTTTAGCAATCAGCCCCAGCATTTT. As protein: CARSMGQGTFSNQPQHF.

This clone has only a few counts. This rearrangement joins TRBV4-3 to TRBJ1-2; D perhaps matches TRBD1 (6 bases). The CDR3 runs 15 residues. Trimming pared 1 base from V and 6 bases from J, leaving 15 bases between. Looked up from germline, CDR1 is LGHNA and CDR2 is YSLEER. The CDR3 is CASSQVQGQVHGYTF. CDR3 bases: TGCGCCAGCAGCCAAGTCCAGGGACAAGTCCATGGCTACACCTTC.

The chain uses TRBV6-1 and TRBJ1-2; D gene uncertain. Germline CDR1 and CDR2: MNHNS and SASEGT. The CDR3 extends over 12 amino acids. V dropped 2 bases and J dropped 5 bases, with 6 bases sitting between them. As DNA, the CDR3 is TGTGCCAGCAGTGAATTGACATATGGCTACACCTTC. Protein: CASSELTYGYTF.

The V call is TRBV29-1, the J call TRBJ1-1, with 9 bases aligning to TRBD1. CDR1 is SQVTM, CDR2 ANQGSEA, per germline. Losses at the gene ends were 0 bases for V and 7 bases for J; bases not matched to a gene: 9. The CDR3 runs to 15 residues. CDR3 sequence reads: CSVEDLGTGWIEAFF. CDR3 DNA: TGCAGCGTTGAAGATCTTGGGACAGGGTGGATTGAAGCTTTCTTT.

This clone has a handful of counts. The gene calls are TRBV2 and TRBJ2-5; 8 bases are shared with TRBD1. Trimming at V came to 4 bases and at J to 6 bases, leaving 16 bases not matched to a gene. CDR1 SNHLY and CDR2 FYNNEI come from the germline V gene. This CDR3 has 17 residues. As DNA, the CDR3 is TGTGCCAGCAGTGGTTTGGGGGTAGGACAGGGTGTTAAGACCCAGTACTTC. Translated, it gives CASSGLGVGQGVKTQYF. Full variable domain (remainder filled in from reference TRBV2 and TRBJ2-5): EPEVTQTPSHQVTQMGQEVILRCVPISNHLYFYWYRQILGQKVEFLVSFYNNEISEKSEIFDDQFSVERPDGSNFTLKIRSTKLEDSAMYFCASSGLGVGQGVKTQYFGPGTRLLVL.

The chain couples TRBV18 to TRBJ2-5; tentatively, D is TRBD2 (5 bases). CDR1 KGHSH and CDR2 LQKENI come from the germline V gene. This CDR3 region has 15 residues. The V gene lost 3 bases and the J gene lost 4 bases, with 15 bases spanning the gap. The CDR3 is CASSPMAGVGETQYF. CDR3 nucleotide sequence: TGTGCCAGCTCACCGATGGCCGGGGTCGGAGAGACCCAGTACTTC.

This chain connects TRBV7-8 to TRBJ1-5; 8 nucleotides agree with TRBD1. The V gene end was trimmed by 6 bases and the J gene end by 7 bases; junction bases not matched to a gene: 17. Germline V gene sequence: CDR1 SGHVS, CDR2 FQNEAQ. The CDR3 consists of 17 residues. CDR3 loop: CASSGVWGTGGQQPQHF. The CDR3 DNA follows: TGTGCCAGCAGTGGGGTTTGGGGAACAGGGGGTCAACAGCCCCAGCATTTT.

This clone was picked up a small number of times. The rearrangement links TRBV4-2 to TRBJ2-7; tentatively, D is TRBD2 (6 bases). The CDR3 contains 16 residues. V lost 0 bases, J lost 0 bases, and 12 bases lay in between. Looked up from germline, CDR1 is LGHNA and CDR2 is YNFKEQ. The CDR3: CASSQEAAGSSYEQYF. The CDR3 nucleotides read TGTGCCAGCAGCCAAGAGGCAGCGGGTAGCTCCTACGAGCAGTACTTC.

The rearrangement links TRBV18 to TRBJ2-2, with a weak D call TRBD1 (7 bases). The CDR3 spans 14 residues. Germline lookup yields CDR1 KGHSH and CDR2 LQKENI. V shed 4 bases and J shed 7 bases, with 13 bases lying between them. In DNA form, the CDR3 reads TGTGCCAGCTCACTTGGGAGGACAGGCGGGGAGCTGTTTTTT. Translation: CASSLGRTGGELFF.

The J gene is TRBJ1-5, the V gene TRBV4-2; D gene unclear. CDR3 length: 13 residues. Trimming shortened V by 2 bases and J by 2 bases, and 4 bases separated the two germline ends. CDR1 LGHNA and CDR2 YNFKEQ come from the germline V gene. CDR3 nucleotide sequence: TGTGCCAGCAGCCAATCGGGCAATCAGCCCCAGCATTTT. This codes for CASSQSGNQPQHF.

This rearrangement joins TRBV6-6 to TRBJ1-2; the match to TRBD1 covers 8 bases. Germline V CDR1 and CDR2: MNHNY, SVGAGI (reference sequence). J gave up 12 bases and V 2 bases, and 8 bases lay outside the gene matches. The CDR3 covers 13 residues. This CDR3 reads CASSYLSDRVDTF. The CDR3 coding sequence is TGTGCCAGCAGTTACCTTTCGGACAGGGTGGACACCTTC.

The chain recombines TRBV27 with TRBJ2-5, with TRBD2 matching 12 bases. From germline, CDR1 is MNHEY and CDR2 SMNVEV (reference sequence). V lost 5 bases to trimming and J lost 2 bases; unmatched junction nucleotides: 6. This CDR3 region has 16 residues. CDR3 bases: TGTGCCAGCAGTAGGACTAGCGGGGAACTACAAGAGACCCAGTACTTC. Translation gives CASSRTSGELQETQYF.

The chain uses TRBV5-1 and TRBJ2-5; possible D gene TRBD1, 6 bases. Near its end, the DNA agrees better with TRBJ2-7, so the J call may be wrong. CDR3 length: 13 residues. Germline CDR1 is SGHRS and CDR2 is YFSETQ. The CDR3 DNA reads as TGCGCCAGCAGCTCGACAGGCCACTACGAGCAGTACTTC. Translating it yields CASSSTGHYEQYF.

The rearrangement uses TRBV4-1 and TRBJ2-1, with 9 nucleotides matching TRBD1. With 5 bases clipped from V and 6 bases from J, the junction kept 5 bases outside the gene matches. CDR1 and CDR2 from the germline V gene are MGHRA and YSYEKL. The CDR3 spans 14 residues. The CDR3 DNA reads as TGCGCCAGCAGCGGACAGGGGAATACCAATGAGCAGTTCTTC. Amino acid sequence: CASSGQGNTNEQFF.

The J gene is TRBJ1-1, the V gene TRBV13, with D perhaps matching TRBD1 (5 bases). The germline V and J ends were trimmed by 3 bases and 7 bases, with 12 bases remaining between them. The CDR3 loop spans 13 amino acids. In germline, CDR1 is PRHDT, CDR2 FYEKMQ (reference sequence). The CDR3 here is CASSFRETFEAFF. CDR3 coding DNA: TGTGCCAGCAGCTTCAGGGAAACCTTTGAAGCTTTCTTT.